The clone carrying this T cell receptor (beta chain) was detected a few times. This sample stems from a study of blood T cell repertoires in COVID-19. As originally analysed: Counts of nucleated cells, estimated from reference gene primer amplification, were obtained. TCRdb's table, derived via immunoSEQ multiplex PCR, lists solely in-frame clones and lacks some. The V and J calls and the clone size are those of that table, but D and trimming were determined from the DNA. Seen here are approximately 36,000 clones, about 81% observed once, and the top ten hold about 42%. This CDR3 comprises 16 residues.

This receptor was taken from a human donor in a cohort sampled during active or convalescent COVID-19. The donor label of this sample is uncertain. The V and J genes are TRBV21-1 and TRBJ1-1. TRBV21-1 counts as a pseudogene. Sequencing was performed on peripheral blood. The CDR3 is CASSTYTVPGGTEAFF. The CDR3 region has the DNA TGTGCCAGCAGCACCTACACAGTACCGGGGGGTACTGAAGCTTTCTTT.